The 7 T cell receptor beta chains given below trace back to one sample, sequenced in a study of CD8 T cells in Susac syndrome. Random hexamers were used to reverse transcribe an amount of about 0.45 to 1 ug RNA. TCRdb itself ran the immunoSEQ multiplex PCR reads through MiXCR, one entry per CDR3 protein. This sample has over 150,000 distinct CDR3 sequences; approximately 93% occur once, and the top ten carry roughly 0.097%. Source material: CD4+ T cells from PBMCs. These receptors were obtained from a human donor with multiple sclerosis.

The chain is built from TRBV20-1 and TRBJ2-5; 11 nucleotides align to TRBD2. V was pared by 2 bases and J by 3 bases, with 2 bases of the junction left unmatched. The CDR3 spans 14 residues. The germline V gene encodes CDR1 DFQATT and CDR2 SNEGSKA (reference sequence). As DNA, the CDR3 is TGCAGTGCTAGACCGGGACTAGCGGAAGAGACCCAGTACTTC. Protein sequence: CSARPGLAEETQYF.

This sequence joins TRBV29-1 and TRBJ1-1; 12 bases match TRBD1. V lost 5 bases, J lost 5 bases, and 9 bases stayed unmatched. Germline CDR1 is SQVTM and CDR2 is ANQGSEA. The CDR3 loop spans 15 amino acids. The CDR3 loop reads CSVKGDRGHLTEAFF. The CDR3 nucleotides are TGCAGCGTTAAGGGGGACAGGGGGCATTTAACTGAAGCTTTCTTT.

The rearrangement links TRBV6-6 to TRBJ1-3; tentatively, D is TRBD1 (5 bases). Per germline, CDR1 MNHNY and CDR2 SVGAGI (reference sequence). With 1 base removed from V and 0 bases from J, the gap between germline ends came to 10 bases. The CDR3 has 16 residues. The CDR3 sequence: CASSYFGASSGNTIYF. CDR3 in DNA: TGTGCCAGCAGTTACTTCGGGGCCTCCTCTGGAAACACCATATATTTT.

This clonotype is a singleton in its sample. J is TRBJ1-3 and V is TRBV6-5; D is uncertain. Trimming removed 2 bases from V and 0 bases from J, with 2 bases in between. This CDR3 region has 13 residues. Germline assignment: CDR1 MNHEY and CDR2 SVGAGI. This CDR3 is CASSYDSGNTIYF. CDR3 nucleotide sequence: TGTGCCAGCAGTTACGACTCTGGAAACACCATATATTTT.

The chain couples TRBV5-4 to TRBJ1-2, with 8 bases fitting TRBD1. The ends lost 4 bases at V and 7 bases at J; junction bases unmatched: 9. The germline CDR1 and CDR2 sequences are SGHNT and YYREEE (reference sequence). This CDR3 region has 14 residues. This CDR3 reads CASSPQNRGSGYTF. DNA for the CDR3: TGTGCCAGCAGCCCGCAGAACAGGGGGTCTGGCTACACCTTC.

This clonotype has only a few counts. The genes are TRBV5-1 and TRBJ2-5; 10 nucleotides line up with TRBD2. Germline-derived CDR1 and CDR2 are SGHRS and YFSETQ. The junction had 7 bases not matched to a gene; V was cut back by 0 bases and J by 5 bases. This CDR3 comprises 16 residues. CDR3 residues: CASSLAGGLAAETQYF. CDR3 DNA sequence: TGCGCCAGCAGCTTGGCCGGAGGACTAGCGGCGGAGACCCAGTACTTC.

The gene calls are TRBV20-1 and TRBJ2-1, with a tentative D call TRBD2 (5 bases). The V and J ends lost 6 bases and 6 bases respectively, with 18 bases between them. Looked up from germline, CDR1 is DFQATT and CDR2 is SNEGSKA (reference sequence). The CDR3 consists of 14 residues. In DNA form, the CDR3 reads TGCAGTGCCTTAAAAGCGAGCGGCGCCAATGAGCAGTTCTTC. Its translation: CSALKASGANEQFF.